This T cell receptor (beta chain) is drawn from a study of control samples from healthy donors and cancer patients. Method: immunoSEQ multiplex PCR; TCRdb's copy keeps in-frame clones and lacks some. The repertoire holds some 110,000 clones, 88% seen once, with 2.3% in the top ten. Looked up from germline, CDR1 is PRHDT and CDR2 is FYEKMQ (reference sequence). There are 14 residues in the CDR3. V lost 0 bases to trimming and J lost 5 bases, with 5 bases between them. This clonotype was obtained from a woman aged 65 to 85 in good health. The chain couples TRBV13 to TRBJ1-6; weak D call: TRBD1 (5 bases). Specimen: blood. The CDR3 loop reads CASSLGTDNSPLHF. For the CDR3, the DNA is TGTGCCAGCAGCTTAGGGACAGATAATTCACCCCTCCACTTT.